These 29 T cell receptor beta chains were all obtained from the same sample, sequenced in a study of patients and donors after allogeneic stem cell transplantation. TCRdb reanalysed the RT-PCR reads using MiXCR and keeps one entry per CDR3 protein. The sample lists about a million distinct CDR3 sequences, approximately 18% occurring once. Sequencing used blood, either unsorted or a sorted T cell fraction (not recorded which). The source of these receptors is a human donor who was either an allogeneic HSCT recipient or a stem cell or donor lymphocyte infusion donor (not recorded which). It is not recorded whose cells these are; they may come from a transplant donor.

V usage is TRBV19 and J usage is TRBJ1-5, with TRBD1 matching 10 bases. Germline CDR1 is LNHDA and CDR2 is SQIVND (reference sequence). This CDR3 spans 15 amino acids. With V trimmed by 3 bases and J by 7 bases, 6 bases remained unmatched. Here the CDR3 reads CASSMGTGVRQPQHF. Written as DNA, the CDR3 is TGTGCCAGTAGTATGGGGACAGGGGTACGCCAGCCCCAGCATTTT.

This clonotype was observed a few times. V usage is TRBV20-1 and J usage is TRBJ1-6; D is ambiguous. Germline V lookup: CDR1 DFQATT, CDR2 SNEGSKA (reference sequence). Trimming cost V 6 bases and J 5 bases, with 20 bases left between them. This CDR3 contains 16 residues. The CDR3 here is CSASRRKSNNNSPLHF. In nucleotides, the CDR3 is TGCAGTGCGTCCAGGCGAAAATCAAACAATAATTCACCCCTCCACTTT.

The genes are TRBV11-1 and TRBJ1-5; 9 positions agree with TRBD1. V lost 5 bases, J lost 0 bases, and 11 bases stayed unmatched. Per germline, CDR1 SGHAT and CDR2 FQDESV (reference sequence). This CDR3 has 18 residues. The CDR3 is CASSLGQGRVYSNQPQHF. The CDR3 nucleotides read TGTGCCAGCAGCCTCGGACAGGGGCGGGTTTATAGCAATCAGCCCCAGCATTTT. Combining the CDR3 with reference TRBV11-1 and TRBJ1-5 gives the whole variable domain EAEVAQSPRYKITEKSQAVAFWCDPISGHATLYWYRQILGQGPELLVQFQDESVVDDSQLPKDRFSAERLKGVDSTLKIQPAELGDSAMYLCASSLGQGRVYSNQPQHFGDGTRLSIL.

Concerning this clonotype itself: Relative to the germline gene, one junction end is altered; a read error may explain this. The V gene is TRBV12-3 or TRBV12-4, the J gene TRBJ2-5, with D uncertain. The CDR3 is 11 amino acids. The CDR3: CAGSQRETQYF. CDR3 nucleotide sequence: TGTGCCGGCAGTCAACGAGAGACCCAGTACTTC.

This clonotype occurred a few times. The rearrangement links TRBV20-1 to TRBJ2-3; 9 bases match TRBD2. V trimming: 2 bases; J trimming: 2 bases; junction bases outside the gene matches: 8. Germline V gives CDR1 DFQATT, CDR2 SNEGSKA (reference sequence). CDR3 length equals 16 residues. In DNA form, the CDR3 reads TGCAGTGCTAGAAAATGGCTAGCGGGGTACACAGATACGCAGTATTTT. Its translation: CSARKWLAGYTDTQYF.

This chain links TRBV29-1 with TRBJ2-7; 8 positions agree with TRBD1. The V gene's germline CDR1 is SQVTM and CDR2 ANQGSEA. Germline trimming cut 6 bases from V and 1 base from J; bases unmatched to any gene: 5. This CDR3 comprises 13 residues. The CDR3 DNA sequence: TGCAGCGTCAGGACAGGGATTTCCTACGAGCAGTACTTC. It is translated as CSVRTGISYEQYF.

This clonotype was observed a few times. The chain is built from TRBV29-1 and TRBJ2-3; TRBD1 matches at 10 bases. This CDR3 is built from 16 residues. V lost 4 bases and J lost 3; bases outside the gene matches: 10. The germline V gene has CDR1 SQVTM and CDR2 ANQGSEA. CDR3 DNA sequence: TGCAGCGTTGGGGGTAAATGGACAGGGGGGACAGATACGCAGTATTTT. Its translation: CSVGGKWTGGTDTQYF.

The V and J genes are TRBV28 and TRBJ2-3, with TRBD1 matching 8 bases. Germline lookup yields CDR1 MDHEN and CDR2 SYDVKM. CDR3 length equals 20 residues. J was trimmed by 1 base and V by 4 bases; bases with no gene match: 19. This CDR3 reads CASSSGDRLTPVGGTDTQYF. The CDR3 DNA is TGTGCCAGCAGTTCAGGGGACAGGCTTACACCGGTGGGGGGCACAGATACGCAGTATTTT.

This clonotype was counted at least ten times. The CDR3 sequence: CASSADSAYYGYTF. DNA of the CDR3: TGTGCCAGCAGCGCCGACAGCGCCTACTATGGCTACACCTTC. The rearrangement links TRBV12-3 or TRBV12-4 to TRBJ1-2, with D perhaps matching TRBD1 (5 bases). Between the trimmed V and J ends, which lost 6 bases and 3 bases, there was a span of 14 bases. CDR3 size: 14 residues.

This chain connects TRBV6-1 to TRBJ2-7, with 12 bases matching TRBD2. Trimming took 7 bases from V and 3 from J; bases not matched to a gene: 4. CDR3 size: 14 residues. The V gene's germline CDR1 is MNHNS and CDR2 SASEGT. CDR3 sequence reads: CASIGTSGFYEQYF. The CDR3 DNA reads as TGTGCCAGCATAGGGACTAGCGGGTTCTACGAGCAGTACTTC.

This clonotype has a handful of counts. The chain joins TRBV10-3 to TRBJ2-5; D gene ambiguous. The CDR3 totals 13 residues. The ends were cut back, 1 base at V and 4 bases at J, with 7 bases in the middle. Germline V lookup: CDR1 ENHRY, CDR2 SYGVKD. The CDR3 DNA reads TGTGCCATCAGTGAGTACTCAGGAGAGACCCAGTACTTC. Its protein is CAISEYSGETQYF.

This clonotype was found many times. This chain uses TRBV6-1 with TRBJ2-6, with 8 nucleotides matching TRBD1. The ends lost 6 bases at V and 3 bases at J; junction bases unmatched: 10. CDR3 size: 17 residues. Germline lookup yields CDR1 MNHNS and CDR2 SASEGT. The CDR3 reads CASRFGRQGFGANVLTF. The DNA for the CDR3 is TGTGCCAGCAGATTTGGACGACAGGGGTTTGGGGCCAACGTCCTGACTTTC.

CDR3 sequence (DNA): TGTGCCAGCAGCTTAGACAGGGATAACGAGCAGTACTTC. Translated: CASSLDRDNEQYF. The V gene is TRBV7-3, the J gene TRBJ2-7, with 7 positions matching TRBD1. Germline loops: CDR1 SGHTA, CDR2 FQGTGA. Unmatched junction bases numbered 3, after V lost 2 bases and J lost 5 bases. This CDR3 comprises 13 residues.

This chain links TRBV7-2 with TRBJ1-2; D is uncertain. With 6 bases removed from V and 2 bases from J, the gap between germline ends came to 16 bases. This CDR3 comprises 15 residues. Germline loops: CDR1 SGHTA, CDR2 FQGNSA. The CDR3 DNA reads TGTGCCAGCAGTAGACCGCGCAGTCCAAACTATGGCTACACCTTC. It encodes CASSRPRSPNYGYTF. Full variable domain (remainder filled in from reference TRBV7-2 and TRBJ1-2): GAGVSQSPSNKVTEKGKDVELRCDPISGHTALYWYRQSLGQGLEFLIYFQGNSAPDKSGLPSDRFSAERTGGSVSTLTIQRTQQEDSAVYLCASSRPRSPNYGYTFGSGTRLTVV.

This clonotype was observed a single time. The J gene is TRBJ2-2, the V gene TRBV7-3; 7 bases are shared with TRBD2. V dropped 3 bases and J dropped 6; count of bases not matched to a gene: 7. This CDR3 is built from 15 residues. CDR1 and CDR2 (germline): SGHTA, FQGTGA. The CDR3 coding sequence is TGTGCCAGCAGCTTGGATGGGCGGGGGTCCGGGGAGCTGTTTTTT. It yields the protein CASSLDGRGSGELFF.

There are a few counts of this clonotype. This chain links TRBV20-1 with TRBJ1-2; possibly TRBD1 for D (6 bases). This CDR3 spans 13 amino acids. Germline loops: CDR1 DFQATT, CDR2 SNEGSKA (reference sequence). The V and J ends lost 6 bases and 2 bases respectively, with 13 bases between them. As DNA, the CDR3 is TGCAGTGCATCCAGACAGGAGAACTATGGCTACACCTTC. Its protein product is CSASRQENYGYTF.

The V and J genes are TRBV25-1 and TRBJ2-7, with 8 bases aligning to TRBD2. This CDR3 region has 14 residues. The germline CDR1 and CDR2 sequences are MGHDK and SYGVNS. The trim removed 1 base at V and 4 bases at J, leaving 3 bases unmatched. CDR3: CASSESGGEYEQYF. The DNA of the CDR3 is TGTGCCAGCAGTGAATCGGGGGGGGAGTACGAGCAGTACTTC.

This clonotype appeared a few times. This chain uses TRBV27 with TRBJ2-7; D possibly corresponds to TRBD2 (5 bases). The CDR3 is 15 amino acids. V dropped 7 bases and J dropped 2 bases, with 18 bases sitting between them. CDR1 is MNHEY, CDR2 SMNVEV, per germline (reference sequence). The DNA of the CDR3 is TGTGCCAGCATCCCCACCTCCGGACTTCCCTACGAGCAGTACTTC. Its translation: CASIPTSGLPYEQYF.

This clonotype has a count of ten or more. The J gene is TRBJ1-6, the V gene TRBV12-3 or TRBV12-4; D perhaps matches TRBD1 (6 bases). There are 14 residues in the CDR3. Trimming removed 4 bases at V and 7 bases at J, with 11 bases between. CDR3 sequence: CASSSSRGNSPLHF. The CDR3 DNA follows: TGTGCCAGCAGTTCCTCCAGGGGCAATTCACCCCTCCACTTT.

This clonotype is a singleton in its sample. The chain has TRBV3-1 and TRBJ2-2; D perhaps matches TRBD2 (6 bases). CDR1 LGHDT and CDR2 YNNKEL come from the germline V gene (reference sequence). The ends were cut back, 5 bases at V and 6 bases at J, with 19 bases in the middle. CDR3 length equals 16 residues. The CDR3 region is CASSLRLQGGPGELFF. The CDR3 nucleotides read TGTGCCAGCAGCTTAAGACTGCAAGGAGGGCCCGGGGAGCTGTTTTTT.

The chain employs TRBV10-3 and TRBJ2-1, with TRBD2 matching 7 bases. This CDR3 region has 17 residues. J was trimmed by 0 bases and V by 5 bases; bases with no gene match: 10. In germline, CDR1 is ENHRY, CDR2 SYGVKD. CDR3 coding DNA: TGTGCCATCAGTCCGGGACTACTAAAGAGCTCCTACAATGAGCAGTTCTTC. This translates into CAISPGLLKSSYNEQFF.

A few counts support this clonotype. V gene TRBV2 combines with J gene TRBJ1-5; possible D gene TRBD1, 5 bases. V was cut by 7 bases and J by 3 bases, with 13 bases left in between. Germline V gives CDR1 SNHLY, CDR2 FYNNEI. This CDR3 region has 14 residues. The CDR3 coding sequence is TGTGCCAGCACACCATTTGGGACCAATCAGCCCCAGCATTTT. It translates to CASTPFGTNQPQHF. Together with reference TRBV2 and TRBJ1-5, the CDR3 gives the full variable domain: EPEVTQTPSHQVTQMGQEVILRCVPISNHLYFYWYRQILGQKVEFLVSFYNNEISEKSEIFDDQFSVERPDGSNFTLKIRSTKLEDSAMYFCASTPFGTNQPQHFGDGTRLSIL.

The chain links TRBV9 to TRBJ2-7; 7 positions agree with TRBD2. With 0 bases clipped from V and 6 bases from J, the junction kept 0 bases outside the gene matches. In germline, CDR1 is SGDLS, CDR2 YYNGEE. The CDR3 is made up of 12 amino acids. The CDR3, as DNA: TGTGCCAGCAGCGTAGGCGGGAGCGAGCAGTACTTC. It yields the protein CASSVGGSEQYF.

The chain is built from TRBV20-1 and TRBJ1-3; D call uncertain. V was trimmed by 3 bases and J by 3 bases, leaving 9 bases between them. Germline CDR1 reads DFQATT; CDR2 reads SNEGSKA (reference sequence). CDR3 length: 13 residues. The CDR3 region has the DNA TGCAGTGCTAGGCCCCCGGGTGGAAACACCATATATTTT. Translated: CSARPPGGNTIYF.

J is TRBJ2-7 and V is TRBV29-1; 8 positions agree with TRBD1. J gave up 0 bases and V 7 bases, and 8 bases lay outside the gene matches. The germline gives CDR1 SQVTM, CDR2 ANQGSEA. This CDR3 region has 14 residues. DNA of the CDR3: TGCAGCGCCCGTCGGACAGGGAGCTCCTACGAGCAGTACTTC. Residues: CSARRTGSSYEQYF.

V is TRBV5-1 and J is TRBJ2-1, with D uncertain. CDR3 length: 15 amino acids. In germline, CDR1 is SGHRS, CDR2 YFSETQ. V shed 0 bases and J shed 8 bases, with 15 bases lying between them. For the CDR3, the DNA is TGCGCCAGCAGCTTGGGACCTATGCGTCAGGATGAGCAGTTCTTC. Encoded protein: CASSLGPMRQDEQFF.

In its sample, this clonotype was seen a few times. The V gene is TRBV20-1, the J gene TRBJ1-4; D is unresolved. Deletions cut 0 bases from V and 1 base from J, with 6 bases between. Germline V lookup: CDR1 DFQATT, CDR2 SNEGSKA (reference sequence). This CDR3 is built from 14 residues. The CDR3 sequence is CSARDMGTNEKLFF. DNA of the CDR3: TGCAGTGCTAGAGATATGGGAACTAATGAAAAACTGTTTTTT.

This clonotype was counted at least ten times. This chain uses TRBV12-3 or TRBV12-4 with TRBJ1-2, with 7 positions matching TRBD1. The J segment lost 4 bases and the V segment lost 1 base, leaving 3 bases of the junction unmatched. The CDR3 contains 14 residues. In DNA, the CDR3 is TGTGCCAGCAGTTTAGGGGGACAGTCCTATGGCTACACCTTC. Translated, it gives CASSLGGQSYGYTF.

This clonotype occurred a few times. The chain links TRBV7-2 to TRBJ1-2; TRBD1 matches at 8 bases. V trimming: 4 bases; J trimming: 7 bases; junction bases outside the gene matches: 5. In germline, CDR1 is SGHTA, CDR2 FQGNSA. The CDR3 has 13 residues. CDR3 loop: CASSSRTGSGYTF. The DNA of the CDR3 is TGTGCCAGCAGCTCTCGGACAGGGAGTGGCTACACCTTC.